The next 17 T cell receptor beta chains were all read from a single sample in a study of CD8 T cells in ankylosing spondylitis. A single record per CDR3 protein comes from TCRdb applying MiXCR to the 5' RACE reads. The table lists a few hundred thousand distinct CDR3 sequences, under 20% of them singletons. Sequencing was done on a sample of blood, either unsorted or a sorted T cell fraction (not recorded which). Receptor source: a male donor with ankylosing spondylitis or in good health (not recorded which).

The rearrangement joins TRBV12-3 or TRBV12-4 to TRBJ2-1; D gene ambiguous. This CDR3 comprises 12 residues. V lost 6 bases to trimming and J lost 8 bases, with 11 bases between them. This chain's CDR3 is CASSPHQDEQFF. The CDR3 bases are TGTGCCAGCAGCCCTCATCAGGATGAGCAGTTCTTC.

This clonotype showed up just a few times. The J gene is TRBJ2-7, the V gene TRBV7-6; 8 bases fit TRBD2. The junction had 15 bases not matched to a gene; V was cut back by 1 base and J by 4 bases. Germline CDR1 reads SGHVS; CDR2 reads FNYEAQ. The CDR3 totals 18 residues. The CDR3 DNA is TGTGCCAGCAGCTTAGATGCCCGGGAGGGCCCCGGTTTGTACGAGCAGTACTTC. Its translation is CASSLDAREGPGLYEQYF. The complete variable domain, with remaining parts taken from reference TRBV7-6 and TRBJ2-7, reads GAGVSQSPRYKVTKRGQDVALRCDPISGHVSLYWYRQALGQGPEFLTYFNYEAQQDKSGLPNDRFSAERPEGSISTLTIQRTEQRDSAMYRCASSLDAREGPGLYEQYFGPGTRLTVT.

In its sample, this clonotype was seen a few times. This rearrangement joins TRBV4-3 to TRBJ1-2; D is ambiguous. V was trimmed by 0 bases and J by 4 bases, leaving 12 bases between them. CDR3 length: 15 residues. Germline V lookup: CDR1 LGHNA, CDR2 YSLEER. CDR3 loop: CASSQDRVLPYGYTF. CDR3 in DNA: TGCGCCAGCAGCCAAGATAGGGTCCTCCCCTATGGCTACACCTTC.

The chain couples TRBV11-2 to TRBJ2-7, with 9 bases aligning to TRBD2. CDR3 length: 14 amino acids. Germline assignment: CDR1 SGHAT and CDR2 FQNNGV. The J segment lost 6 bases and the V segment lost 2 bases, leaving 5 bases of the junction unmatched. The DNA of the CDR3 is TGTGCCAGCAGCTTAATAGCGGGAGAAAGCGAGCAGTACTTC. It translates to CASSLIAGESEQYF.

This chain uses TRBV29-1 with TRBJ2-7; maybe TRBD1 (5 bases). The CDR3 contains 12 residues. Trimming removed 6 bases at V and 6 bases at J, with 15 bases between. Germline CDR1 and CDR2: SQVTM and ANQGSEA. This chain's CDR3 is CSVLDNLGEQYF. CDR3 sequence (DNA): TGCAGCGTCTTGGACAATCTAGGCGAGCAGTACTTC.

The CDR3 is CSASLESLVGINEQYF. CDR3 coding DNA: TGCAGTGCTAGTCTCGAGTCACTCGTTGGGATTAACGAGCAGTACTTC. The chain uses TRBV20-1 and TRBJ2-7; D is unclear. The V gene's germline CDR1 is DFQATT and CDR2 SNEGSKA (reference sequence). V was cut by 3 bases and J by 5 bases, with 23 bases left in between. The CDR3 runs to 16 residues.

This clonotype was detected a few times. At one end, the junction sequence differs from germline, possibly due to a read error. This chain connects TRBV7-9 to TRBJ2-5; tentatively, D is TRBD1 (6 bases). Germline CDR1 reads SEHNR; CDR2 reads FQNEAQ (reference sequence). The CDR3 has 11 residues. The CDR3 DNA follows: TGTGCCAGCAGCAGCCGACAGGTACCAGACTTC. The encoded protein is CASSSRQVPDF.

The chain has TRBV4-2 and TRBJ2-7; 13 positions match TRBD2. This CDR3 comprises 15 residues. V dropped 5 bases and J dropped 5; count of bases not matched to a gene: 6. Germline CDR1 reads LGHNA; CDR2 reads YNFKEQ. CDR3 loop: CASSELAGGRHEQYF. The CDR3 DNA reads as TGTGCCAGCAGCGAACTAGCGGGAGGGAGGCACGAGCAGTACTTC.

The CDR3 nucleotides read TGTGCCAGCTCACATAGCGGGAGCAGGGACACCGGGGAGCTGTTTTTT. Protein: CASSHSGSRDTGELFF. The chain combines TRBV18 with TRBJ2-2; 9 bases align to TRBD2. Germline-derived CDR1 and CDR2 are KGHSH and LQKENI. Unmatched junction bases numbered 6, after V lost 4 bases and J lost 3 bases. The length of the CDR3 is 16 residues.

This rearrangement joins TRBV19 to TRBJ2-3, with D uncertain. Germline lookup yields CDR1 LNHDA and CDR2 SQIVND (reference sequence). The CDR3 length is 11 residues. V was clipped by 7 bases and J by 2 bases, with 4 bases between them. In DNA form, the CDR3 reads TGTGCCAGTACTAACACAGATACGCAGTATTTT. Its translation is CASTNTDTQYF.

J is TRBJ1-2 and V is TRBV12-3 or TRBV12-4; D remains unclear. This CDR3 has 12 amino acids. The V end was cut by 3 bases, the J end by 6 bases, with 8 bases between. The CDR3 sequence is CASSLIGDGYTF. For the CDR3, the DNA is TGTGCCAGCAGTTTGATTGGGGATGGCTACACCTTC.

This clonotype was seen more than once but under ten times. This rearrangement joins TRBV7-9 to TRBJ2-7, with 7 bases identical to TRBD2. V was clipped by 3 bases and J by 6 bases; unmatched bases: 5. Germline CDR1 reads SEHNR; CDR2 reads FQNEAQ (reference sequence). The CDR3 contains 13 residues. CDR3 in DNA: TGTGCCAGCAGCTTGACAGCTAGCGGCGAGCAGTACTTC. Its protein is CASSLTASGEQYF.

Many counts were recorded for this clonotype. This chain connects TRBV4-1 to TRBJ2-1; 11 bases match TRBD2. The V gene's germline CDR1 is MGHRA and CDR2 YSYEKL. J gave up 5 bases and V 2 bases, and 8 bases lay outside the gene matches. This CDR3 comprises 17 residues. CDR3 DNA sequence: TGCGCCAGCAGCCAAACACTGACTAGCGGGATTAACAATGAGCAGTTCTTC. Translation: CASSQTLTSGINNEQFF.

The rearrangement links TRBV11-2 to TRBJ2-1; D could derive from TRBD1 or TRBD2 (5 bases each). This CDR3 spans 15 amino acids. The germline CDR1 and CDR2 sequences are SGHAT and FQNNGV. V was shortened by 7 bases and J by 0 bases, with 13 bases between the two germline ends. CDR3 sequence reads: CASTDGGFSYNEQFF. CDR3 coding DNA: TGTGCCAGCACCGATGGGGGTTTCTCCTACAATGAGCAGTTCTTC. Filled out from reference TRBV11-2 and TRBJ2-1, the complete variable domain reads EAGVAQSPRYKIIEKRQSVAFWCNPISGHATLYWYQQILGQGPKLLIQFQNNGVVDDSQLPKDRFSAERLKGVDSTLKIQPAKLEDSAVYLCASTDGGFSYNEQFFGPGTRLTVL.

This clonotype was seen repeatedly, ten times or more. The genes are TRBV29-1 and TRBJ2-7, with 13 bases fitting TRBD2. V was clipped by 6 bases and J by 2 bases; unmatched bases: 4. Germline V gene data show CDR1 as SQVTM and CDR2 as ANQGSEA. The CDR3 totals 14 residues. DNA of the CDR3: TGCAGCGTGGGGGGACTAGCGGGAACCTACGAGCAGTACTTC. Its translation: CSVGGLAGTYEQYF.

The table lists this clonotype with a few counts. This CDR3 reads CASSLELAPDTQYF. DNA of the CDR3: TGTGCCAGCAGCTTAGAACTAGCCCCAGATACGCAGTATTTT. The chain combines TRBV7-9 with TRBJ2-3, with D perhaps matching TRBD2 (6 bases). Germline CDR1 is SEHNR and CDR2 is FQNEAQ (reference sequence). This CDR3 is 14 amino acids long. V was pared by 1 base and J by 4 bases, with 9 bases between.

V and J are TRBV4-3 and TRBJ2-3; 8 bases agree with TRBD2. Germline loops: CDR1 LGHNA, CDR2 YSLEER. Trimming at V came to 0 bases and at J to 5 bases, leaving 4 bases not matched to a gene. CDR3 size: 15 residues. The CDR3 protein is CASSQEKREKDTQYF. The CDR3 DNA reads as TGCGCCAGCAGCCAAGAGAAGCGGGAGAAAGATACGCAGTATTTT.